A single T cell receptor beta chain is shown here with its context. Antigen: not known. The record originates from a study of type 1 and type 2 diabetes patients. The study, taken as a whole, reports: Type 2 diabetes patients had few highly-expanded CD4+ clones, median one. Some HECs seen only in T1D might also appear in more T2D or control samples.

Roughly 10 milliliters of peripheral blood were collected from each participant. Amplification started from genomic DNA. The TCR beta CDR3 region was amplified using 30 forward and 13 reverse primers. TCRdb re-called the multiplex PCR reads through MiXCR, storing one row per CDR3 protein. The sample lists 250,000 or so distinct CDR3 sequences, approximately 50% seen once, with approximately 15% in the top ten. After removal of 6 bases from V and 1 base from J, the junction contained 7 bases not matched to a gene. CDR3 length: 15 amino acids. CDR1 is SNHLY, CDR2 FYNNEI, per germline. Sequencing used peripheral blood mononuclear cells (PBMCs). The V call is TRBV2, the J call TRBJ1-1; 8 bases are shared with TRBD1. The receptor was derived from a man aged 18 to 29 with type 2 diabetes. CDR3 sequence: CASRSPGGQNTEAFF. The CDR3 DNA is TGTGCCAGCAGGTCCCCAGGGGGCCAGAACACTGAAGCTTTCTTT.